This T cell receptor beta chain was obtained from a study of T cells in Graves' hyperthyroidism and ophthalmopathy. Each patient was aged 18 to 65 and had newly diagnosed hyperthyroidism of under 2 months' duration. Researchers barred patients who had uncontrolled infection, other autoimmune disease, pregnancy or lactation. Diagnosing involved the use of clinical symptoms, serum thyroxine and TRAb, thyroid ultrasound and orbital computed tomography. The authors took PBMCs from 8 to 10 ml fresh peripheral blood. There are many counts of this clonotype. TCR beta CDR3 regions were amplified from RNA. In the first-round RT-PCR of the TCR CDR3, the HTBI primer set was used. TCRdb processed the multiplex PCR reads anew with MiXCR; each CDR3 protein has one entry. The table has fewer than 650,000 distinct CDR3 sequences, approximately 14% seen once. The length of the CDR3 is 16 residues. With 0 bases removed from V and 7 bases from J, the gap between germline ends came to 21 bases. Germline CDR1 is DFQATT and CDR2 is SNEGSKA (reference sequence).

The V gene is TRBV20-1, the J gene TRBJ1-1; D is unclear. Sequencing input: blood. The TCR comes from a woman between 40 and 50 years old with Graves' hyperthyroidism. CDR3 protein: CSARDPKHVKAGEAFF. The CDR3 DNA is TGCAGTGCTAGAGACCCCAAACACGTCAAGGCGGGTGAAGCTTTCTTT.